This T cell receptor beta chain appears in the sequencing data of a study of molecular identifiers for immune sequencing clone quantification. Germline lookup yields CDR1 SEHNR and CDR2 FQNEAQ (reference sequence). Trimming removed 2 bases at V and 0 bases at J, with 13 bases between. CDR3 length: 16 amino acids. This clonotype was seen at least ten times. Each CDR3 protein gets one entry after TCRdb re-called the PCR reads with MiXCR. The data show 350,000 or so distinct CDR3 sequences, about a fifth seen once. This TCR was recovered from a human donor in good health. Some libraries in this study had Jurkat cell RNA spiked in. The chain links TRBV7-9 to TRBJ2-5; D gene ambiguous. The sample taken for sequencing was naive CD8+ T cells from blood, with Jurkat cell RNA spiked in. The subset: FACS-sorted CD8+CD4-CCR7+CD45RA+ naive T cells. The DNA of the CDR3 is TGTGCCAGCAGCTTATTTGGACGGACGAACCAAGAGACCCAGTACTTC. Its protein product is CASSLFGRTNQETQYF.